The 8 T cell receptor beta chains below come from one sample, sequenced in a study of blood T cell repertoires in COVID-19. The method was immunoSEQ multiplex PCR; TCRdb's version includes in-frame clones alone and lacks a portion of them. The sample has about 150,000 clones, about 87% seen once; the top ten hold about 2.5%. Sequenced sample: peripheral blood. These receptors all come from a man aged 45-65 years with active COVID-19.

The rearrangement uses TRBV3-1 (or the pseudogene TRBV3-2) and TRBJ2-1, with 9 bases aligning to TRBD1. The CDR3 has 13 amino acids. The germline CDR1 and CDR2 sequences are LGHDT and YNNKEL (reference sequence). With V trimmed by 4 bases and J by 7 bases, 2 bases remained unmatched. This chain's CDR3 is CASSLQGANEQFF. The DNA for the CDR3 is TGTGCCAGCAGCCTACAGGGGGCAAATGAGCAGTTCTTC.

This sequence joins TRBV13 and TRBJ2-1; TRBD2 matches at 10 bases. CDR1 and CDR2 (germline): PRHDT, FYEKMQ (reference sequence). V trimming: 5 bases; J trimming: 8 bases; junction bases outside the gene matches: 15. This CDR3 has 17 amino acids. The CDR3 protein is CASSGPLSGGARDEQFF. The CDR3 DNA sequence: TGTGCCAGCAGCGGGCCTTTGAGCGGGGGGGCCAGGGATGAGCAGTTCTTC.

This chain joins TRBV5-4 and TRBJ2-1, with 7 nucleotides matching TRBD2. The CDR3 length is 14 residues. J lost 7 bases, V lost 7 bases, and 11 bases had no gene match. Germline CDR1 is SGHNT and CDR2 is YYREEE (reference sequence). The CDR3 reads CASSVGGGSNEQFF. The CDR3 DNA follows: TGTGCCAGCTCGGTTGGGGGGGGTAGTAATGAGCAGTTCTTC.

The chain is built from TRBV19 and TRBJ1-2, with D maybe TRBD1 (6 bases). Germline loops: CDR1 LNHDA, CDR2 SQIVND (reference sequence). The CDR3 sequence is 14 residues long. V was trimmed by 3 bases and J by 8 bases, leaving 16 bases between them. CDR3 in DNA: TGTGCCAGTAGTATGCGTCGGGCAGGGGAGGGCTACACCTTC. Its translation: CASSMRRAGEGYTF.

The rearrangement uses TRBV15 and TRBJ1-3; 8 bases fit TRBD1. With V trimmed by 0 bases and J by 0 bases, 7 bases remained unmatched. This CDR3 comprises 18 residues. In germline, CDR1 is LNHNV, CDR2 YYDKDF (reference sequence). The CDR3 is CATSREIRTGSSGNTIYF. The CDR3 DNA sequence: TGTGCCACCAGCAGAGAGATTAGGACAGGGAGCTCTGGAAACACCATATATTTT. The variable domain in full, completed from reference TRBV15 and TRBJ1-3, reads DAMVIQNPRYQVTQFGKPVTLSCSQTLNHNVMYWYQQKSSQAPKLLFHYYDKDFNNEADTPDNFQSRRPNTSFCFLDIRSPGLGDTAMYLCATSREIRTGSSGNTIYFGEGSWLTVV.

In this sample, this clone turned up once. The chain carries TRBV18 and TRBJ1-1; no definite D call. From germline, CDR1 is KGHSH and CDR2 LQKENI. The V and J ends lost 0 bases and 4 bases respectively, with 9 bases between them. The length of the CDR3 is 14 residues. The CDR3 is CASSPPISFTEAFF. CDR3 nucleotides: TGTGCCAGCTCACCACCGATCAGTTTCACTGAAGCTTTCTTT. The variable domain in full, completed from reference TRBV18 and TRBJ1-1, reads NAGVMQNPRHLVRRRGQEARLRCSPMKGHSHVYWYRQLPEEGLKFMVYLQKENIIDESGMPKERFSAEFPKEGPSILRIQQVVRGDSAAYFCASSPPISFTEAFFGQGTRLTVV.

The J gene is TRBJ1-1, the V gene TRBV6-5, with D perhaps TRBD1 (5 bases). CDR3 length equals 15 residues. Looked up from germline, CDR1 is MNHEY and CDR2 is SVGAGI. With 0 bases removed from V and 1 base from J, the gap between germline ends came to 9 bases. The CDR3 sequence is CASSYSNTGNTEAFF. CDR3 DNA sequence: TGTGCCAGCAGTTACTCTAATACAGGGAACACTGAAGCTTTCTTT.

V is TRBV5-8 and J is TRBJ1-2; tentatively, D is TRBD1 (5 bases). Trimming stripped 6 bases from V and 8 bases from J, with 23 bases between. The V gene's germline CDR1 is SGHTS and CDR2 YDEGEE. There are 15 residues in the CDR3. CDR3 sequence (DNA): TGTGCCAGCACGAAAGATTTTGGGGGGTTCGGAGGCTACACCTTC. This sequence encodes CASTKDFGGFGGYTF.